The 17 T cell receptor beta chains below were found in one sample sequenced in a study of shared clonotypes between healthy human individuals (dated by TCRdb to 2020 to 2022). The receptor library was made with the immunoSEQ multiplex PCR assay. Entries here come from immuneACCESS through TCRdb and include only in-frame sequences with V and J called. Some clones fail to appear in such tables; in the studies checked, an unresolved V gene covers under half of the shortfall, and the cause of the remainder is unknown. The sample yields about 2.3 million clones; about 92% were counted once. About 0.37% of the sample is in the top ten clones. The sample was naive CD4+ T cells from PBMCs. The cell subset or site label corresponds to: CD45RA+ positively selected. The receptor source for this set is a man younger than 30 in good health. Some clones in this sample may be carry-over from other donors' samples.

This rearrangement joins TRBV10-3 to TRBJ2-2, with a tentative D call TRBD2 (5 bases). Germline loops: CDR1 ENHRY, CDR2 SYGVKD. V lost 6 bases and J 6 bases, leaving 20 bases between the germline ends. This CDR3 is 16 amino acids long. The CDR3 spells CAIRAVSLALSGELFF. CDR3 bases: TGTGCCATCAGGGCGGTGTCGCTAGCTCTTTCCGGGGAGCTGTTTTTT.

The chain has TRBV6-6 and TRBJ2-1, with D perhaps TRBD2 (6 bases). The CDR3 is 15 residues long. The V gene lost 6 bases and the J gene lost 4 bases, with 16 bases spanning the gap. CDR1 is MNHNY and CDR2 is SVGAGI in the germline V gene (reference sequence). The CDR3 nucleotides are TGTGCCAGCAGCTACGGGGGACCCACGTACAATGAGCAGTTCTTC. Translated: CASSYGGPTYNEQFF.

The CDR3 loop is CSVGGVQETQYF. The CDR3 region has the DNA TGCAGCGTTGGAGGGGTGCAAGAGACCCAGTACTTC. The chain joins TRBV29-1 to TRBJ2-5; possibly TRBD1 or TRBD2 for D (5 bases each). CDR1 and CDR2 from the germline V gene are SQVTM and ANQGSEA. V lost 4 bases and J lost 2, with 8 bases in between. The CDR3 consists of 12 residues.

The chain joins TRBV5-1 to TRBJ2-5; TRBD2 might be the D (7 bases). CDR1 is SGHRS, CDR2 YFSETQ, per germline. The V end was cut by 3 bases, the J end by 5 bases, with 11 bases between. The CDR3 runs 13 residues. The CDR3 here is CASSYGGQETQYF. Written as DNA, the CDR3 is TGCGCCAGCAGCTACGGGGGGCAGGAGACCCAGTACTTC.

This rearrangement joins TRBV5-4 to TRBJ2-3; unclear D gene. This CDR3 is built from 15 residues. Germline CDR1 is SGHNT and CDR2 is YYREEE (reference sequence). V was shortened by 0 bases and J by 1 base, with 9 bases between the two germline ends. DNA for the CDR3: TGTGCCAGCAGCTTGGGGCCGGACGGCACAGATACGCAGTATTTT. Its protein product is CASSLGPDGTDTQYF.

The V gene is TRBV28, the J gene TRBJ2-3, with D perhaps given as TRBD1 or TRBD2 (6 bases each). Trimming took off 5 bases at V and 4 bases at J, with 22 bases between the two ends. The CDR3 consists of 17 residues. Germline V lookup: CDR1 MDHEN, CDR2 SYDVKM. The DNA of the CDR3 is TGTGCCAGCAGTCCTTCCAAGGGGGTAGCGGAACCAGATACGCAGTATTTT. It encodes CASSPSKGVAEPDTQYF.

The rearrangement links TRBV29-1 to TRBJ1-1; D gene uncertain. CDR1 is SQVTM and CDR2 is ANQGSEA in the germline V gene. V gave up 5 bases and J gave up 4 bases, with 26 bases separating them. CDR3 length: 17 amino acids. This CDR3 is CSVPFSRSSRNFTEAFF. Written as DNA, the CDR3 is TGCAGCGTTCCCTTCTCCCGTTCGAGTAGGAATTTCACTGAAGCTTTCTTT.

Details on this clone: At the DNA level, this CDR3 is encoded by other sequences in the same sample as well. The chain joins TRBV19 to TRBJ2-7; D may be TRBD1 or TRBD2 (5 bases each). This CDR3 has 14 residues. V dropped 1 base and J dropped 0 bases, with 7 bases sitting between them. Germline V CDR1 and CDR2: LNHDA, SQIVND (reference sequence). The CDR3 DNA sequence: TGTGCCAGTAGTATAGCTGGGGGCTCCTACGAGCAGTACTTC. It translates to CASSIAGGSYEQYF.

This chain links TRBV5-1 with TRBJ1-3; TRBD1 is a possible D gene (5 bases). Germline V lookup: CDR1 SGHRS, CDR2 YFSETQ. Trimming stripped 0 bases from V and 0 bases from J, with 10 bases between. The CDR3 totals 16 residues. In DNA form, the CDR3 reads TGCGCCAGCAGCTTGGGGGGGTTGCGCTCTGGAAACACCATATATTTT. It specifies CASSLGGLRSGNTIYF. The whole variable domain, remainder taken from reference TRBV5-1 and TRBJ1-3, is KAGVTQTPRYLIKTRGQQVTLSCSPISGHRSVSWYQQTPGQGLQFLFEYFSETQRNKGNFPGRFSGRQFSNSRSEMNVSTLELGDSALYLCASSLGGLRSGNTIYFGEGSWLTVV.

This clone was recorded a few times. The junction and the germline gene differ at one end; a read error may be behind it. CDR3 residues: CASSLNIGELFF. In DNA, the CDR3 is TGTGCCAGCAGCTTAAACATCGGGGAGCTGTTTTTT. The V gene is TRBV11-2, the J gene TRBJ2-2; no clear D gene. Germline values: CDR1 SGHAT, CDR2 FQNNGV. The CDR3 has 12 residues. The whole variable domain, remainder taken from reference TRBV11-2 and TRBJ2-2, is EAGVAQSPRYKIIEKRQSVAFWCNPISGHATLYWYQQILGQGPKLLIQFQNNGVVDDSQLPKDRFSAERLKGVDSTLKIQPAKLEDSAVYLCASSLNIGELFFGEGSRLTVL.

The chain links TRBV16 to TRBJ2-2, with D perhaps TRBD1 (5 bases). The CDR3 covers 11 residues. The germline V gene has CDR1 KGHSY and CDR2 FQNENV. V was cut by 6 bases and J by 8 bases, with 7 bases left in between. CDR3 protein: CASRQAGELFF. DNA of the CDR3: TGTGCCAGCAGACAGGCAGGGGAGCTGTTTTTT.

This clone was seen a few times. The chain recombines TRBV9 with TRBJ2-7; 8 nucleotides agree with TRBD1. Germline loops: CDR1 SGDLS, CDR2 YYNGEE. The CDR3 is 14 amino acids. V lost 5 bases and J lost 0; bases outside the gene matches: 4. The CDR3 is CASSAGGPSYEQYF. Written as DNA, the CDR3 is TGTGCCAGCAGTGCAGGGGGCCCCTCCTACGAGCAGTACTTC.

The chain is built from TRBV28 and TRBJ2-1; D possibly corresponds to TRBD2 (6 bases). The CDR3 runs to 12 residues. Trimming took 7 bases from V and 12 from J, leaving 16 bases between them. The germline V gene has CDR1 MDHEN and CDR2 SYDVKM. The CDR3 is CASTTGSLGQFF. CDR3 in DNA: TGTGCCAGCACCACCGGGAGTTTGGGGCAGTTCTTC.

The chain links TRBV7-2 to TRBJ2-1; no firm D call. Germline lookup yields CDR1 SGHTA and CDR2 FQGNSA. The CDR3 totals 13 residues. Trimming cost V 2 bases and J 3 bases, with 5 bases left between them. Here the CDR3 reads CASSLSLYNEQFF. DNA of the CDR3: TGTGCCAGCAGCTTATCTCTCTACAATGAGCAGTTCTTC.

This chain connects TRBV29-1 to TRBJ2-3, with 10 bases lining up with TRBD2. The CDR3 has 16 amino acids. Trimming removed 5 bases from V and 4 bases from J; junction bases left unmatched: 12. Germline lookup yields CDR1 SQVTM and CDR2 ANQGSEA. The CDR3 region is CSVLRSSAGGADTQYF. The CDR3 DNA reads as TGCAGCGTTCTTAGAAGTTCAGCGGGAGGGGCAGATACGCAGTATTTT.

With respect to this clone: In the same sample, other DNA sequences code for this CDR3. The chain combines TRBV25-1 with TRBJ1-4; perhaps TRBD1 as D (6 bases). Deletions cut 1 base from V and 7 bases from J, with 13 bases between. The germline V gene has CDR1 MGHDK and CDR2 SYGVNS. The CDR3 has 15 residues. The CDR3 spells CASSEFRGRSEKLFF. CDR3 coding DNA: TGTGCCAGCAGTGAATTCCGGGGGCGATCTGAAAAACTGTTTTTT. The complete variable domain, with remaining parts taken from reference TRBV25-1 and TRBJ1-4, reads EADIYQTPRYLVIGTGKKITLECSQTMGHDKMYWYQQDPGMELHLIHYSYGVNSTEKGDLSSESTVSRIRTEHFPLTLESARPSHTSQYLCASSEFRGRSEKLFFGSGTQLSVL.

The rearrangement uses TRBV7-2 and TRBJ2-6; D may be TRBD1 or TRBD2 (5 bases each). V shed 1 base and J shed 2 bases, with 15 bases lying between them. The length of the CDR3 is 18 residues. Germline CDR1 is SGHTA and CDR2 is FQGNSA. In nucleotides, the CDR3 is TGTGCCAGCAGCTTAGAGTTGGCAGGGAGCACTGGGGCCAACGTCCTGACTTTC. Its protein product is CASSLELAGSTGANVLTF.